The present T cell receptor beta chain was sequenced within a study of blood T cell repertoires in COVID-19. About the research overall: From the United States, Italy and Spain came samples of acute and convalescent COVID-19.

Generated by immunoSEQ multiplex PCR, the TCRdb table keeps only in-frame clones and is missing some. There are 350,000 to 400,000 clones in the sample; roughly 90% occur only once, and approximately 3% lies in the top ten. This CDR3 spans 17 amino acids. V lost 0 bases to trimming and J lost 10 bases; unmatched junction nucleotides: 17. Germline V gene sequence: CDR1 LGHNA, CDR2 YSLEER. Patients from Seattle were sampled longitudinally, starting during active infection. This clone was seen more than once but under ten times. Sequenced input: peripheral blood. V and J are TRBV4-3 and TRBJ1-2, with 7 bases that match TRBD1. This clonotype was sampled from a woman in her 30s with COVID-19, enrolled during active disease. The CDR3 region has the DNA TGCGCCAGCAGCCAAGAATCGGCGCGACAGGGCGCTACTGTCTACACCTTC. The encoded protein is CASSQESARQGATVYTF.